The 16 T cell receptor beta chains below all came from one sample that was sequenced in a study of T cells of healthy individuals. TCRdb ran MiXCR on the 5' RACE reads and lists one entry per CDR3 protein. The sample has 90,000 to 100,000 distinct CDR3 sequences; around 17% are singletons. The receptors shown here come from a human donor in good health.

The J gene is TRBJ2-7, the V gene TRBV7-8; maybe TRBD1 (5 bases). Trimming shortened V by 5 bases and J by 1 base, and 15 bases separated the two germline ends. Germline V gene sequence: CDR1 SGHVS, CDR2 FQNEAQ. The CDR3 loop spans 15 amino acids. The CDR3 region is CASSAQGSWSYEQYF. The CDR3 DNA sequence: TGTGCCAGCAGCGCTCAGGGATCATGGTCCTACGAGCAGTACTTC.

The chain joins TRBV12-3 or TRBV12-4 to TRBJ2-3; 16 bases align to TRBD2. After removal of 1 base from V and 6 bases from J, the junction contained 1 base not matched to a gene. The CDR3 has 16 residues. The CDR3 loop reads CASSLGGLAGGDTQYF. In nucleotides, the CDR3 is TGTGCCAGCAGTTTAGGGGGACTAGCGGGAGGGGATACGCAGTATTTT.

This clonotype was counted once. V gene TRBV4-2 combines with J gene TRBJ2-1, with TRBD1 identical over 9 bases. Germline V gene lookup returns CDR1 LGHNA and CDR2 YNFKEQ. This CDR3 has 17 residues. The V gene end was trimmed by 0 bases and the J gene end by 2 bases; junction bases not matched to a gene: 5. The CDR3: CASSQDGQGSPYNEQFF. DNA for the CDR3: TGTGCCAGCAGCCAAGACGGACAGGGGAGCCCCTACAATGAGCAGTTCTTC.

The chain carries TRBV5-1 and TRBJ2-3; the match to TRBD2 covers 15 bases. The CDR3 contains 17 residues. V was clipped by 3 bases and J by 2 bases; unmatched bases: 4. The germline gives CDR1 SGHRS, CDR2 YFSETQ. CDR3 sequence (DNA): TGCGCCAGCAGCTCCGGACTAGCGGGGGGGCCCACAGATACGCAGTATTTT. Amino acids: CASSSGLAGGPTDTQYF.

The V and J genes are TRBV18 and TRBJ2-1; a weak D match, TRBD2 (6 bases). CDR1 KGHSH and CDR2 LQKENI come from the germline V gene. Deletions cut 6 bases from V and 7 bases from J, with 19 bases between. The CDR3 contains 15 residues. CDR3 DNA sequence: TGTGCCAGCTCCCTAACCAGACCCCGGGGGAATGAGCAGTTCTTC. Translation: CASSLTRPRGNEQFF.

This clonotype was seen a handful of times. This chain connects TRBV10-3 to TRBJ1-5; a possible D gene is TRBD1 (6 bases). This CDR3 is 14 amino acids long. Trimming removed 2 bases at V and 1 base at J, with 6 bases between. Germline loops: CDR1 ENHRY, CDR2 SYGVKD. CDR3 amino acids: CAISEQGSNQPQHF. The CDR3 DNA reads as TGTGCCATCAGTGAGCAGGGGAGCAATCAGCCCCAGCATTTT.

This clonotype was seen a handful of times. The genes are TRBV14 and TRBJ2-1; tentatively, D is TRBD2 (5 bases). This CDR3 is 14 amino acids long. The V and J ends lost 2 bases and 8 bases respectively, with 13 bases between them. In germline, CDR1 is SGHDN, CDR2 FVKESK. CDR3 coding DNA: TGTGCCAGCAGCCAACACGGGAATGACGATGAGCAGTTCTTC. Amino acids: CASSQHGNDDEQFF.

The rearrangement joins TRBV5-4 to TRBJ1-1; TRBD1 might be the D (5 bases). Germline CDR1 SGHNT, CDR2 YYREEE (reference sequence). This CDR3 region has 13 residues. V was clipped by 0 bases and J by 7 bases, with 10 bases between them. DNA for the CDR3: TGTGCCAGCAGCTTGGGGGACGGGGGTGAAGCTTTCTTT. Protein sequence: CASSLGDGGEAFF.

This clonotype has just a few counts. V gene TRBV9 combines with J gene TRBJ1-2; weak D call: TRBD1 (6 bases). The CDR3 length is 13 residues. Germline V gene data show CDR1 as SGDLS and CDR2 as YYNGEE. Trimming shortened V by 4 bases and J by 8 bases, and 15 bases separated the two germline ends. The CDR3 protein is CASSYDTGSGYTF. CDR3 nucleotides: TGTGCCAGCAGCTACGATACAGGGTCCGGCTACACCTTC.

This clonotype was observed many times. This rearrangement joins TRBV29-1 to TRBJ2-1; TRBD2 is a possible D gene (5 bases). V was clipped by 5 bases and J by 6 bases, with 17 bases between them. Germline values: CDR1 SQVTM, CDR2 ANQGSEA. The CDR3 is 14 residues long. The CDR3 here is CSVIKGVSVNEQFF. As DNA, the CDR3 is TGCAGCGTTATCAAGGGAGTATCAGTCAATGAGCAGTTCTTC.

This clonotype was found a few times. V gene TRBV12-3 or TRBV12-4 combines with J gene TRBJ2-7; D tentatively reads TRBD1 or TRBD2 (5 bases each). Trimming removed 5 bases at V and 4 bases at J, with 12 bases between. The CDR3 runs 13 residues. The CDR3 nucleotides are TGTGCCAGCAGTGTAGGGACGTTTTACGAGCAGTACTTC. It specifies CASSVGTFYEQYF.

In DNA form, the CDR3 reads TGTGCCAGCAGCGTCAGGGGGCAACTAGAGACCCAGTACTTC. This sequence encodes CASSVRGQLETQYF. The chain carries TRBV7-2 and TRBJ2-5, with 8 bases identical to TRBD1. V was pared by 5 bases and J by 4 bases, with 6 bases of the junction left unmatched. Germline CDR1 reads SGHTA; CDR2 reads FQGNSA. The CDR3 runs 14 residues.

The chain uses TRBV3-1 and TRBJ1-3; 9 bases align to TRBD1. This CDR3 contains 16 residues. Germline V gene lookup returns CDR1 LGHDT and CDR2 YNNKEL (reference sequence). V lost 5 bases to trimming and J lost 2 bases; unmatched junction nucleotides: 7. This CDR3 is CASSFRTGGAGNTIYF. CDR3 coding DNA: TGTGCCAGCAGCTTCCGAACAGGGGGCGCTGGAAACACCATATATTTT.

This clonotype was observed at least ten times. The CDR3 coding sequence is TGTGCCTGGAGTGATAGCGGGGGGGCTTCTATCACAGATACGCAGTATTTT. Residues: CAWSDSGGASITDTQYF. The V gene is TRBV30, the J gene TRBJ2-3, with 11 bases that match TRBD2. CDR1 GTSNPN and CDR2 SVGIG come from the germline V gene (reference sequence). Germline trimming cut 1 base from V and 2 bases from J; bases unmatched to any gene: 8. There are 17 residues in the CDR3.

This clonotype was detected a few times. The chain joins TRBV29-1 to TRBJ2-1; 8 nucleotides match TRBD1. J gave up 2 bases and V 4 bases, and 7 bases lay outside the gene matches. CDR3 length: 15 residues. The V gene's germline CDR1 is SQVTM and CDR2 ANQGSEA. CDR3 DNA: TGCAGCGTTGTCAGGGGGCAAGTAACCTACAATGAGCAGTTCTTC. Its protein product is CSVVRGQVTYNEQFF.

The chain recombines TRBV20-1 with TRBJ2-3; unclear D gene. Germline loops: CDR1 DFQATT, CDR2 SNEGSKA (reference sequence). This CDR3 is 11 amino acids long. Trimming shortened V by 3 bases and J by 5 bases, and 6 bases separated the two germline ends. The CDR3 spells CSARGIDTQYF. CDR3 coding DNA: TGCAGTGCTAGGGGAATAGATACGCAGTATTTT.